The present T cell receptor beta chain was sequenced within a study of T cell repertoires in cytomegalovirus infection. This clonotype was picked up many times. Its antigen is currently unknown. TCRdb passed the reads through MiXCR, listing each CDR3 protein once. The sample has approximately 910,000 distinct CDR3 sequences, around 32% seen once; the top ten hold around 15%. The CDR3 contains 16 residues. V lost 6 bases and J lost 0; bases outside the gene matches: 8. Germline V gene sequence: CDR1 SEHNR, CDR2 FQNEAQ (reference sequence). The input for sequencing was cultured CD8+ T cells from PBMCs, taken from culture after CMV antigen stimulation. The clonotype comes from a human donor in good health (CMV status not recorded). Some clones in this sample may be carry-over from other donors' samples. This rearrangement joins TRBV7-9 to TRBJ2-1, with 7 positions matching TRBD1. The chain's CDR3 is CASSTSDRSSYNEQFF. The CDR3, as DNA: TGTGCCAGCAGTACCTCGGACAGGAGCTCCTACAATGAGCAGTTCTTC. The whole variable domain, filled in from reference TRBV7-9 and TRBJ2-1, reads DTGVSQNPRHKITKRGQNVTFRCDPISEHNRLYWYRQTLGQGPEFLTYFQNEAQLEKSRLLSDRFSAERPKGSFSTLEIQRTEQGDSAMYLCASSTSDRSSYNEQFFGPGTRLTVL.